These T cell receptor beta chains were read from a single sample in a study of post-analysis software for immune sequencing data. Each CDR3 protein is one row after TCRdb ran MiXCR on the PCR reads. Here the sample spans about 460,000 distinct CDR3 sequences, approximately 45% being singletons. Sequencing was done on a sample of blood. The receptors were gathered from a girl aged 10 to 17 with multiple sclerosis. The CDR3 runs from the conserved cysteine through the conserved F or W. D genes are given only for firm matches. Clone size is not always given. Where it is, it says once, few, many or a class for expanded clones.

D: TRBD2; size: few; J: TRBJ2-5; V: TRBV15; DNA: TGTGCCACCAGCTCGCCGCAAGCGGGAGCGGTTGAGACCCAGTACTTC; CDR3: CATSSPQAGAVETQYF
D: .; size: .; J: TRBJ1-5; V: TRBV4-1; DNA: TGCGCCAGCAGCCCTGACTCCGGGACCCGGTATAATCAGCCCCAGCATTTT; CDR3: CASSPDSGTRYNQPQHF
D: .; size: .; J: TRBJ1-1; V: TRBV7-9; DNA: TGTGCCAGCAGCTTAGAGGACGGTGGGAGAACTGAAGCTTTCTTT; CDR3: CASSLEDGGRTEAFF
D: .; size: .; J: TRBJ2-5; V: TRBV6-5; DNA: TGTGCCAGCAGCACTAGCATACAAGAGACCCAGTACTTC; CDR3: CASSTSIQETQYF
D: TRBD2; size: few; J: TRBJ2-7; V: TRBV7-2; DNA: TGTGCCAGCAGCCTACTAGCGGGAGGCACCTACGAGCAGTACTTC; CDR3: CASSLLAGGTYEQYF
D: TRBD1; size: .; J: TRBJ1-1; V: TRBV19; DNA: TGTGCCGGTAGTACCGGGACAGGGGGCAGAGCTTTCTTT; CDR3: CAGSTGTGGRAFF
D: .; size: once; J: TRBJ2-2; V: TRBV5-1; DNA: TGCGCCAGCACCGGGACACTAAACACCGGGGAGCTGTTTTTT; CDR3: CASTGTLNTGELFF
D: TRBD2; size: .; J: TRBJ2-1; V: TRBV25-1; DNA: TGTGCCAGCAGTGCCACCGGGACTAGCGTCAGCTCCTACAATGAGCAGTTCTTC; CDR3: CASSATGTSVSSYNEQFF
D: .; size: few; J: TRBJ2-7; V: TRBV6-6; DNA: TGTGCCAGCAGTTATGACAGCAGGACCTACGAGCAGTACTTC; CDR3: CASSYDSRTYEQYF
D: TRBD1; size: .; J: TRBJ2-7; V: TRBV6-6; DNA: TGTGCCAGCAAGACGGGACAGGGAGCGTTTGACGAGCAGTACTTC; CDR3: CASKTGQGAFDEQYF
D: TRBD1; size: .; J: TRBJ2-7; V: TRBV10-3; DNA: TGTGCCATCAGTGAGCCCGACAGGGGCACCTACGAGCAGTACTTC; CDR3: CAISEPDRGTYEQYF
D: TRBD1; size: few; J: TRBJ2-7; V: TRBV20-1; DNA: TGCAGTGCTAGCTCTCGGAACACAGGGGAACGGGTCGAGCAGTACTTC; CDR3: CSASSRNTGERVEQYF
D: TRBD2; size: .; J: TRBJ2-5; V: TRBV3-1; DNA: TGTGCCAGCAGCCAAGCAGTAGCGGGAGGGCAAGAGACCCAGTACTTC; CDR3: CASSQAVAGGQETQYF
D: TRBD1; size: .; J: TRBJ2-7; V: TRBV18; DNA: TGTGCCAGCTCACCACTAAAGACAGGGGGCGCAGCCTACGAGCAGTACTTC; CDR3: CASSPLKTGGAAYEQYF
D: TRBD2; size: .; J: TRBJ2-3; V: TRBV20-1; DNA: TGCAGTGCTCTGCGGGGGGCCCCCACAGATACGCAGTATTTT; CDR3: CSALRGAPTDTQYF
D: TRBD2; size: .; J: TRBJ2-1; V: TRBV3-1; DNA: TGTGCCAGCAGCCAGTCTAGCGGGAGGCACTCCTACAATGAGCAGTTCTTC; CDR3: CASSQSSGRHSYNEQFF
D: TRBD1; size: .; J: TRBJ1-2; V: TRBV20-1; DNA: TGCAGTGCTAGAGATGGGACAGTCAGCTTTGGCTACACCTTC; CDR3: CSARDGTVSFGYTF
D: TRBD1; size: .; J: TRBJ2-3; V: TRBV20-1; DNA: TGCAGTGCTATTCGGCAGGGGGCATCAGATACGCAGTATTTT; CDR3: CSAIRQGASDTQYF
D: .; size: .; J: TRBJ2-5; V: TRBV5-1; DNA: TGCGCCAGCAGCTTGGAGAGGGTAAATGAGCAGTACTTC; CDR3: CASSLERVNEQYF
D: .; size: .; J: TRBJ1-1; V: TRBV18; DNA: TGTGCCAGCCCCCCTTCCGGGCCCTTCGGGATGAACACTGAAGCTTTCTTT; CDR3: CASPPSGPFGMNTEAFF
D: .; size: .; J: TRBJ2-3; V: TRBV10-3; DNA: TGTGCCACCAAGGGGACTTACGGCACAGATACGCAGTATTTT; CDR3: CATKGTYGTDTQYF
D: .; size: .; J: TRBJ2-5; V: TRBV20-1; DNA: TGCAGTGCTAGAGATCGAGAGACTCCTAATAGGGAGACCCAGTACTTC; CDR3: CSARDRETPNRETQYF
D: .; size: .; J: TRBJ2-5; V: TRBV6-2/TRBV6-3; DNA: TGTGCCAGCAGTTACAATATGGCGGGGGCTAAGGAGACCCAGTACTTC; CDR3: CASSYNMAGAKETQYF
D: TRBD1; size: .; J: TRBJ2-4; V: TRBV6-1; DNA: TGTGCCAGCAGTGGAACTACAGGGGCGGACATTCAGTACTTC; CDR3: CASSGTTGADIQYF
D: TRBD2; size: .; J: TRBJ2-3; V: TRBV7-3; DNA: TGTGCCAGCAGCTTCCGCGGGGGTACTGGGGAATTAGATACGCAGTATTTT; CDR3: CASSFRGGTGELDTQYF
D: .; size: .; J: TRBJ2-1; V: TRBV15; DNA: TGTGCCACCAGCAGAGATCCCAAGGGCAATGAGCAGTTCTTC; CDR3: CATSRDPKGNEQFF
D: .; size: .; J: TRBJ2-1; V: TRBV6-5; DNA: TGTGCCAGCAGTTACTCGAGGCAGGGGGGTATGTTCTTC; CDR3: CASSYSRQGGMFF
D: .; size: few; J: TRBJ1-4; V: TRBV5-1; DNA: TGCGCCAGCAGACCAGACAGACCTAATGAAAAACTGTTTTTT; CDR3: CASRPDRPNEKLFF
D: TRBD2; size: few; J: TRBJ2-7; V: TRBV18; DNA: TGTGCCAGCTCACCAAGGGAGGGCGAGAACTACGAGCAGTACTTC; CDR3: CASSPREGENYEQYF
D: .; size: .; J: TRBJ1-1; V: TRBV28; DNA: TGTGCCAGCAGTATCATGGCGGGTGAAGCTTTCTTT; CDR3: CASSIMAGEAFF
D: .; size: once; J: TRBJ2-3; V: TRBV7-3; DNA: TGTGCCAGCAGCTTAACGGGATCGGCAGATACGCAGTATTTT; CDR3: CASSLTGSADTQYF
D: .; size: once; J: TRBJ2-1; V: TRBV6-2/TRBV6-3; DNA: TGTGCCAGCAGTTCGGCCGGGATTCTCCTGGGGGCCTCCTACAATGAGCAGTTCTTC; CDR3: CASSSAGILLGASYNEQFF
D: TRBD2; size: few; J: TRBJ2-1; V: TRBV29-1; DNA: TGCAGCGTTACGTTTGGGGGAGGGCCGGGAAATGAGCAGTTCTTC; CDR3: CSVTFGGGPGNEQFF
D: .; size: .; J: TRBJ1-5; V: TRBV7-2; DNA: TGTGCCAGCAGCCCCCCGTGGACAAAAAAAGATCAGCCCCAGCATTTT; CDR3: CASSPPWTKKDQPQHF
D: TRBD2; size: few; J: TRBJ2-3; V: TRBV29-1; DNA: TGCAGCGTTGAAACCCGGGAGGGCACAGATACGCAGTATTTT; CDR3: CSVETREGTDTQYF
D: .; size: .; J: TRBJ2-1; V: TRBV4-3; DNA: TGCGCCAGCAGCCAAGATCGGGGGACGGCGGGCAACATCTACAATGAGCAGTTCTTC; CDR3: CASSQDRGTAGNIYNEQFF
D: .; size: .; J: TRBJ2-5; V: TRBV5-1; DNA: TGCGCCAGCAGAAAGGCGACGGGGACCCAGTACTTC; CDR3: CASRKATGTQYF
D: .; size: .; J: TRBJ1-5; V: TRBV5-1; DNA: TGCGCCAGCAGCTTGGGGGGCGGTGATAATCAGCCCCAGCATTTT; CDR3: CASSLGGGDNQPQHF
D: .; size: few; J: TRBJ2-7; V: TRBV4-1; DNA: TGCGCCAGCAGCCAAGATTTGGACGAGCAGTACTTC; CDR3: CASSQDLDEQYF
D: TRBD2; size: .; J: TRBJ2-7; V: TRBV27; DNA: TGTGCCAGCAGTCCACTAGCGGAGGTCTCCGAGCAGTACTTC; CDR3: CASSPLAEVSEQYF
D: TRBD2; size: few; J: TRBJ2-1; V: TRBV5-1; DNA: TGCGCCAGCAGCGCACCGGGACTAGCGGGAGAGTACGCTGAGCAGTTCTTC; CDR3: CASSAPGLAGEYAEQFF